This is a list of T cell receptor beta chains from one sample in a study of CXCR3-negative and CXCR3-positive naive CD8 T cells. With the 5' RACE reads reprocessed, TCRdb shows one record per CDR3 protein and no DNA. This table holds more than 45,000 distinct CDR3 sequences. The sequenced sample consisted of memory CD8+ T cells from blood. The receptors derive from a human donor in good health. Some clones in this sample may be carry-over from other donors' samples. The CDR3 runs from the conserved cysteine through the conserved F or W. Each record gives: clone size, CDR3 length, J gene, V gene, CDR3 protein. Clone size appears in some rows only: once, few, many, or a class for an expanded clone.

>NA|15|TRBJ2-5|TRBV29-1
CSAEPGTSEGETQYF
>NA|13|TRBJ2-7|TRBV5-1
CASSFEGTYEQYF
>NA|19|TRBJ2-3|TRBV5-5
CASSLDPGLAGPSTDTQYF
>NA|17|TRBJ2-3|TRBV28
CASSLSESGGGTDTQYF
>NA|13|TRBJ1-2|TRBV20-1
CSARTPENYGYTF
>NA|15|TRBJ2-1|TRBV5-1
CASSFAGYSYNEQFF
>NA|20|TRBJ2-1|TRBV28
CASSLWVSLAGGDGAYEQFF
>NA|14|TRBJ2-1|TRBV21-1
CASSPPQRDSQQFF
>NA|21|TRBJ1-1|TRBV12-2
CASRASGDRVGDGDPDTEAFF
>NA|18|TRBJ2-3|TRBV7-6
CASSLEQGVLSTTDTQYF
>NA|12|TRBJ2-1|TRBV27
CASSLPGRSLLF
>NA|15|TRBJ2-1|TRBV5-6
CASSFQAGEGDEQFF
>NA|13|TRBJ1-5|TRBV5-1
CASSLDLQEPQHF
>NA|14|TRBJ2-1|TRBV7-6
CASSLVRGYNEQFF
>NA|14|TRBJ2-2|TRBV6-6
CAIGLGGLTGELFF
>NA|13|TRBJ2-7|TRBV5-1
CASSLVGGSEQYF
>NA|13|TRBJ1-2|TRBV7-9
CASSFGSPSELNF
>NA|19|TRBJ2-6|TRBV5-1
CASSPWMGEGSPGANVLTF
>NA|15|TRBJ1-2|TRBV10-2
CASSESGVGSYGYTF
>NA|14|TRBJ1-1|TRBV5-1
CASSLAGSNTEAFF
>NA|14|TRBJ2-3|TRBV4-3
CASSSGGFTDTQYF
>NA|16|TRBJ2-1|TRBV7-8
CASSLALETVTNEQFF
>NA|17|TRBJ2-5|TRBV6-1
CASSEVLTADPQETQYF
>NA|16|TRBJ2-3|TRBV20-1
CSARDQRGAGIDTQYF
>NA|11|TRBJ2-1|TRBV28
CASRSYNEQFF
>NA|11|TRBJ2-1|TRBV29-1
CSKSSYNEQFF
>medium-sized|14|TRBJ2-7|TRBV4-3
CASSLGTGAYEQYF
>NA|12|TRBJ1-6|TRBV4-2
CASGAFNSPLHF
>NA|13|TRBJ2-7|TRBV29-1
CSVEDGRGWEQYF
>NA|14|TRBJ2-1|TRBV27
CASSLDGPYNEQFF
>NA|16|TRBJ2-2|TRBV29-1
CSVAGTESTNTGELFF
>NA|12|TRBJ2-2|TRBV6-1
CASGTNTGELFF
>NA|13|TRBJ1-2|TRBV5-1
CASSRDRSYGYTF
>NA|17|TRBJ2-6|TRBV6-2/TRBV6-3
CASDRAFDRSGANVLTF
>NA|16|TRBJ1-5|TRBV28
CASSLSVVGSNQPQHF
>NA|17|TRBJ2-3|TRBV4-1
CASSRLTSGTATDTQYF
>NA|13|TRBJ2-5|TRBV6-5
CASRGPRLETQYF
>NA|11|TRBJ2-7|TRBV5-5
CASLAGYEQYF
>NA|14|TRBJ2-7|TRBV5-1
CASSLARSLDEQYF
>NA|12|TRBJ2-1|TRBV7-9
CASSLALEEQFF
>NA|14|TRBJ1-2|TRBV12-3/TRBV12-4
CASSPDRFFYGYTF
>NA|15|TRBJ2-7|TRBV19
CASSMTRAGNYEQYF
>NA|17|TRBJ2-2|TRBV12-3/TRBV12-4
CASPGTSGGTYTGELFF
>NA|15|TRBJ2-7|TRBV4-3
CASSQARTDPTRQYF
>NA|15|TRBJ2-1|TRBV7-3
CASSPVGTTDNEQFF
>NA|15|TRBJ2-1|TRBV23-1
CASSQSELAGDEQFF
>NA|14|TRBJ1-5|TRBV29-1
CSVLTGMGNQPQHF
>NA|16|TRBJ2-7|TRBV28
CASAQAPGQVALEQYF